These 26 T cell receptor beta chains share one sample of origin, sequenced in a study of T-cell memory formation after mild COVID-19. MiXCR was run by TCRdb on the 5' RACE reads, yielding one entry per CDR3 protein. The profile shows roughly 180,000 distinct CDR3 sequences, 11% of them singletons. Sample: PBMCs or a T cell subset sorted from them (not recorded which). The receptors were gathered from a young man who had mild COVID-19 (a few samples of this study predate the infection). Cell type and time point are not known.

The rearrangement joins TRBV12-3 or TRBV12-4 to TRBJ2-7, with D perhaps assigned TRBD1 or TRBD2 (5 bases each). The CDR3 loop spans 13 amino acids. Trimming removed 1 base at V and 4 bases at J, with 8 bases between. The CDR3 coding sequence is TGTGCCAGCAGTTTAGGAGAGGGGTACGAGCAGTACTTC. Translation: CASSLGEGYEQYF.

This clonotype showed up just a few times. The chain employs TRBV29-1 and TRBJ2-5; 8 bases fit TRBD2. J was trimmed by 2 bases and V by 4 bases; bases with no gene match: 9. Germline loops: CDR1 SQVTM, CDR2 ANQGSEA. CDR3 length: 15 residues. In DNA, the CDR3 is TGCAGCGTTGCTTATCACGGGACTAGACAAGAGACCCAGTACTTC. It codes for CSVAYHGTRQETQYF.

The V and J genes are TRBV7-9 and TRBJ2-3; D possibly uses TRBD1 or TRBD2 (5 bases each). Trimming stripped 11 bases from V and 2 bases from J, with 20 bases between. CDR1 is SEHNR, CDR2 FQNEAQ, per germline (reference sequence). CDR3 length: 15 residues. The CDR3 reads CAGTRGSTITDTQYF. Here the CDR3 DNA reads TGTGCCGGCACCCGGGGCTCGACAATCACAGATACGCAGTATTTT.

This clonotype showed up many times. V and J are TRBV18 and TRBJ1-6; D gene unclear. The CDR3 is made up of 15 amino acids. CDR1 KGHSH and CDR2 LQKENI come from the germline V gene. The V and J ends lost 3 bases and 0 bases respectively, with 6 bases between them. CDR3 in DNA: TGTGCCAGCTCACCGAAGAGCTCCTATAATTCACCCCTCCACTTT. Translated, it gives CASSPKSSYNSPLHF.

The CDR3 region has the DNA TGTGCCAGCAACTATCTCCCCCGCGGAACTGAAGCTTTCTTT. Translation: CASNYLPRGTEAFF. The chain is built from TRBV27 and TRBJ1-1; D gene ambiguous. Germline-derived CDR1 and CDR2 are MNHEY and SMNVEV (reference sequence). CDR3 length: 14 amino acids. Trimming cost V 7 bases and J 5 bases, with 17 bases left between them.

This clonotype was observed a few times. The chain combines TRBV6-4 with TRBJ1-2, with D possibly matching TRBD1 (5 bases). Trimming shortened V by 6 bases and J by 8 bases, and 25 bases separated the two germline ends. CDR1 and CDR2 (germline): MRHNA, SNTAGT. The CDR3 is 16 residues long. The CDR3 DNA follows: TGTGCCAGCAGCCACGACTGGGGGACTGACGCCTGGGGCTACACCTTC. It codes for CASSHDWGTDAWGYTF.

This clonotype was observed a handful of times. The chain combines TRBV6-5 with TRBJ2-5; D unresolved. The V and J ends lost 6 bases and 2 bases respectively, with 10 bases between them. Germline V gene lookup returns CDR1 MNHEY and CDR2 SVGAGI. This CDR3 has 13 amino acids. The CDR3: CASRRTFQETQYF. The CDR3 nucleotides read TGTGCCAGCAGGCGGACCTTTCAAGAGACCCAGTACTTC.

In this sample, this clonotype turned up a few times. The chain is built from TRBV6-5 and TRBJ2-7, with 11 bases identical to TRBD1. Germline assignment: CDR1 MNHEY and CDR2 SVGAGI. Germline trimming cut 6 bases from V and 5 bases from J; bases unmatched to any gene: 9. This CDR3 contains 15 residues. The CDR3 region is CASRGIGTGGDEQYF. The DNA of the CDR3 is TGTGCCAGCAGGGGGATAGGGACAGGGGGAGACGAGCAGTACTTC.

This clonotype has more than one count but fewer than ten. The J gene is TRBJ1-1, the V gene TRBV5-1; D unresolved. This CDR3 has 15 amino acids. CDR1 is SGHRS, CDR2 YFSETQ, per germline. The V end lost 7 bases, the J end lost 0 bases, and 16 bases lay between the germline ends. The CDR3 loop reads CASRSHITMNTEAFF. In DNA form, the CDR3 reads TGCGCCAGCCGATCACACATAACCATGAACACTGAAGCTTTCTTT.

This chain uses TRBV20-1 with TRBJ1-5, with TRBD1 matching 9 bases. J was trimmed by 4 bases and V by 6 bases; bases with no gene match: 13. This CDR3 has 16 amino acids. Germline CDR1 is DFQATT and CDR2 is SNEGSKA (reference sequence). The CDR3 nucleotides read TGCAGTGCCATACGTTCCGGGACAGGGTTGAATCAGCCCCAGCATTTT. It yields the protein CSAIRSGTGLNQPQHF.

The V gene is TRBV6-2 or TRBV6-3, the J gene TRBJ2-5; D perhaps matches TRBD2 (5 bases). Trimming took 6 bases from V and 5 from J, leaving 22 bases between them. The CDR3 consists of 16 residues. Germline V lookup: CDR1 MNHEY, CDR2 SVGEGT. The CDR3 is CASSSGVSSGHETQYF. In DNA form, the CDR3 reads TGTGCCAGCAGCAGCGGAGTGAGTTCTGGGCACGAGACCCAGTACTTC.

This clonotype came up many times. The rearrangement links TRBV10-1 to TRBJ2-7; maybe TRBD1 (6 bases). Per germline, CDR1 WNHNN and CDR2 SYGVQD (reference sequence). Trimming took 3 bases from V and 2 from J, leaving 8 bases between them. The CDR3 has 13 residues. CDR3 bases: TGCGCCAGCAGTGAAACAGGGACCTACGAGCAGTACTTC. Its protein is CASSETGTYEQYF.

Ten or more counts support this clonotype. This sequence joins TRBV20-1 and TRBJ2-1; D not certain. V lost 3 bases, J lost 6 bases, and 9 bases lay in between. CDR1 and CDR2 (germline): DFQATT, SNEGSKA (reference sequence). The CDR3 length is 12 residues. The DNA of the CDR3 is TGCAGTGCTAGGCAGCCCGGCAATGAGCAGTTCTTC. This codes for CSARQPGNEQFF.

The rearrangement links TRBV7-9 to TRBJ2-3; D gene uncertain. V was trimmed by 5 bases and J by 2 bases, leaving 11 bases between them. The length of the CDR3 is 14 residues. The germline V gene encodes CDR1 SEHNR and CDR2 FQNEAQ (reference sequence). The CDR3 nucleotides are TGTGCCAGCAGCGGTAGGAGATACACAGATACGCAGTATTTT. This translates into CASSGRRYTDTQYF.

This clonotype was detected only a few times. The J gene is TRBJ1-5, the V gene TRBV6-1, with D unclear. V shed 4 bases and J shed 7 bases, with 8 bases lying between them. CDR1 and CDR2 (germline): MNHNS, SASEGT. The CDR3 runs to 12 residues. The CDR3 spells CASSASGQPQHF. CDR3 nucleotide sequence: TGTGCCAGCAGTGCGTCTGGCCAGCCCCAGCATTTT.

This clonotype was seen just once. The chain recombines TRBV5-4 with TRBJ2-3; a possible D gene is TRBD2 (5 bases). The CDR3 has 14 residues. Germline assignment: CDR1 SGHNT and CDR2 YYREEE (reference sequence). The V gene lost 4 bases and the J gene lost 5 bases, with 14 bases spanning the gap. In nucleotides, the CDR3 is TGTGCCAGCAGCCGGGCCCAGGCGGGAGATACGCAGTATTTT. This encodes CASSRAQAGDTQYF.

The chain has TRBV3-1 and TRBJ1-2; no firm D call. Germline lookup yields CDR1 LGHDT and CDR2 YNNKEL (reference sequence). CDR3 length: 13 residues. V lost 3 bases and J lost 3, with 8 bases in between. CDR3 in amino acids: CASSHGGDYGYTF. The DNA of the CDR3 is TGTGCCAGCAGCCACGGAGGAGACTATGGCTACACCTTC.

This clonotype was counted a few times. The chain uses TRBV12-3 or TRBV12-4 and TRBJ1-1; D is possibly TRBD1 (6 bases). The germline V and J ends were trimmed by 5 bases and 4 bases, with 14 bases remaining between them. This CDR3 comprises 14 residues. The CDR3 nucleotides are TGTGCCAGCAGTCCAACAGGGTATAGCACTGAAGCTTTCTTT. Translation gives CASSPTGYSTEAFF.

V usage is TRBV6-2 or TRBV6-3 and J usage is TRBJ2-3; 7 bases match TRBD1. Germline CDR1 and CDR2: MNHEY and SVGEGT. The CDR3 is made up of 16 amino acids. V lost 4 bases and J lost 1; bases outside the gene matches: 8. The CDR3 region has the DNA TGTGCCAGCAGTTCACGGACAGGCAAAGGCACAGATACGCAGTATTTT. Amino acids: CASSSRTGKGTDTQYF.

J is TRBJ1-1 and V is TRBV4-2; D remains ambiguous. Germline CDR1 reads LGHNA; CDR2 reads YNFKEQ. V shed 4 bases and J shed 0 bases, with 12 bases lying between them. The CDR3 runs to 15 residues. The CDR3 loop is CASSPDMTLNTEAFF. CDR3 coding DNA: TGTGCCAGCAGCCCCGACATGACCTTGAACACTGAAGCTTTCTTT.

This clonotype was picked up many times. CDR3 amino acids: CASSSYGTESGNEQFF. CDR3 bases: TGCGCCAGCAGCTCCTACGGGACGGAGAGTGGCAATGAGCAGTTCTTC. V gene TRBV5-1 combines with J gene TRBJ2-1; D assignment may be TRBD1 or TRBD2 (5 bases each). Germline V lookup: CDR1 SGHRS, CDR2 YFSETQ. The CDR3 spans 16 residues. V was trimmed by 3 bases and J by 6 bases, leaving 19 bases between them.

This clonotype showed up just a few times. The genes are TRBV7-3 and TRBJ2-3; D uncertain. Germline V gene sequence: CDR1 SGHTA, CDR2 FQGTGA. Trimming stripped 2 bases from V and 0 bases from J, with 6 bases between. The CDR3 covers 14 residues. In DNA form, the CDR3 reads TGTGCCAGCAGCTTAGGCCATAGCACAGATACGCAGTATTTT. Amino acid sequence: CASSLGHSTDTQYF. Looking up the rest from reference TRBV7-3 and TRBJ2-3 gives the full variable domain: GAGVSQTPSNKVTEKGKYVELRCDPISGHTALYWYRQSLGQGPEFLIYFQGTGAADDSGLPNDRFFAVRPEGSVSTLKIQRTERGDSAVYLCASSLGHSTDTQYFGPGTRLTVL.

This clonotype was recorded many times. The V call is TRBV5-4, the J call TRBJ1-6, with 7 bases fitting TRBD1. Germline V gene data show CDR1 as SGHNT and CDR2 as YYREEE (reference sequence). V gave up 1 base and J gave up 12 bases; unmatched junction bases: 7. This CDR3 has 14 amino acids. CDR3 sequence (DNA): TGTGCCAGCAGCTTGAACAGGGGCGCGAAACCCCTCCACTTT. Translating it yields CASSLNRGAKPLHF.

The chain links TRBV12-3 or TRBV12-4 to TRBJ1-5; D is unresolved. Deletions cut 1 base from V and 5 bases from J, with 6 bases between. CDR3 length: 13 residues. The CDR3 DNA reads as TGTGCCAGCAGTTTAGACGGCGATCAGCCCCAGCATTTT. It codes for CASSLDGDQPQHF.

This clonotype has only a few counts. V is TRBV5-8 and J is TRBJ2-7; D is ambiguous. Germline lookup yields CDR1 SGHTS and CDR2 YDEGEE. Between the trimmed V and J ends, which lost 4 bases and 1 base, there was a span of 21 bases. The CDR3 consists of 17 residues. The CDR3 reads CASSMRKITGWSYEQYV. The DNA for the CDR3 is TGTGCCAGCAGCATGAGGAAAATCACGGGTTGGTCCTACGAGCAGTACGTC.

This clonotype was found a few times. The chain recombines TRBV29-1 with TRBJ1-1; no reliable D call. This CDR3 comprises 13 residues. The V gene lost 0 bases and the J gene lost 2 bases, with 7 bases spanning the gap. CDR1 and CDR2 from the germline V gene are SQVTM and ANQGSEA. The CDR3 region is CSVEDSVNTEAFF. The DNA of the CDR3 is TGCAGCGTTGAAGACTCCGTTAACACTGAAGCTTTCTTT.